This T cell receptor beta chain stems from a study of blood T cell repertoires in COVID-19. Profiling relied on immunoSEQ multiplex PCR, and the TCRdb table lists in-frame clones only, not all of them. This sample yields around 75,000 clones, of which 85% to 90% are seen a single time; 5.3% belongs to the top ten. Germline CDR1 GTSNPN, CDR2 SVGIG (reference sequence). The CDR3 runs to 14 residues. Deletions cut 1 base from V and 5 bases from J, with 15 bases between. This clonotype originated in a man aged 45-65 years with acute or convalescent COVID-19. The chain is built from TRBV30 and TRBJ2-7; D is unclear. Input material: peripheral blood. CDR3 loop: CAWSGLVVSNEQYF. The CDR3 coding sequence is TGTGCCTGGAGTGGCCTCGTAGTAAGCAACGAGCAGTACTTC.